This T cell receptor beta chain was sequenced in a study of blood T cell repertoires in COVID-19. V shed 3 bases and J shed 1 base, with 19 bases lying between them. CDR3 size: 18 residues. Germline V gene sequence: CDR1 MNHEY, CDR2 SMNVEV (reference sequence). Sequenced by immunoSEQ multiplex PCR; TCRdb stores in-frame clones only, minus some. The table lists about 270,000 clones, approximately 77% of them singletons, with roughly 3.1% in the top ten. The rearrangement uses TRBV27 and TRBJ1-5; D perhaps matches TRBD1 (5 bases). Sequences were obtained from peripheral blood. This receptor was taken from a woman aged 18-29 years with acute or convalescent COVID-19. DNA of the CDR3: TGTGCCAGCAGTTTTTTCCGGGGGGTAAACACAAGCAATCAGCCCCAGCATTTT. This codes for CASSFFRGVNTSNQPQHF.